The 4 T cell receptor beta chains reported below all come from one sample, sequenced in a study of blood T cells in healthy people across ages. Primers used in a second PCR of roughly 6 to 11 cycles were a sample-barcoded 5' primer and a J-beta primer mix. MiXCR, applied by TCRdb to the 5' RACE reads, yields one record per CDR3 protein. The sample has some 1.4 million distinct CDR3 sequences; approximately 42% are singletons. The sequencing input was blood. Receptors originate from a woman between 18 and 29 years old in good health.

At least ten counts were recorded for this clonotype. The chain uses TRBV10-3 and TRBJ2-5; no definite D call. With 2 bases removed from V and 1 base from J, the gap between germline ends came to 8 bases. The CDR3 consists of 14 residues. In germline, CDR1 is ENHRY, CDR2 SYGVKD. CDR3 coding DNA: TGTGCCATCAGTGAGCAGACGGTCCAAGAGACCCAGTACTTC. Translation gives CAISEQTVQETQYF.

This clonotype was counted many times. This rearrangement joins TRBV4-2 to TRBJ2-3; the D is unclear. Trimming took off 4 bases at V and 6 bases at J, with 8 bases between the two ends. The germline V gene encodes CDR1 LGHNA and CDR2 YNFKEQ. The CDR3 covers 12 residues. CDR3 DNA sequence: TGTGCCAGCAGCCCGACGCCCGATACGCAGTATTTT. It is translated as CASSPTPDTQYF.

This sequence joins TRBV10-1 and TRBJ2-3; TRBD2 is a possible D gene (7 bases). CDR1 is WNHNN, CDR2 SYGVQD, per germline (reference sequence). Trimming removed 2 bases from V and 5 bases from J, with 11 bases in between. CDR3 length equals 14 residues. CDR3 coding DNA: TGCGCCAGCAGTGAGGGGGGGGCGGGAGATACGCAGTATTTT. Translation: CASSEGGAGDTQYF.

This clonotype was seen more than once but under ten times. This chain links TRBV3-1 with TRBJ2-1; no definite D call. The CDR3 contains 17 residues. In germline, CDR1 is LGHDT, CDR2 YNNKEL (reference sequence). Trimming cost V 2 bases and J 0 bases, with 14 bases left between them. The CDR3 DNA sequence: TGTGCCAGCAGCCAAAGGCCTGCGGCCCTCTCCTACAATGAGCAGTTCTTC. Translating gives CASSQRPAALSYNEQFF.